This is a list of T cell receptor beta chains from one sample in a study of cytotoxic CD8 clonotypes in ibrutinib-treated CLL. Data came from immunoSEQ multiplex PCR; TCRdb stores just in-frame clones and leaves some out. The table lists around 40,000 clones, 71% of them singletons, with roughly 17% in the top ten. The sample here was PBMCs, taken at disease progression, from a patient treated with ibrutinib. These TCRs come from a human donor with chronic lymphocytic leukemia. The CDR3 runs from the conserved cysteine through the conserved F or W. Fields, in order: D gene, V gene, clone size, J gene, CDR3 protein, CDR3 DNA. The D gene is left open where the match is weak. Size is omitted from some rows. Given values are once, few, many or a class for expanded clones.

d_call: .; v_call: TRBV5-1; clone_size: .; j_call: TRBJ2-7; cdr3_aa: CASSKAGRYEQYF; cdr3_nt: TGCGCCAGCAGCAAGGCAGGGAGATACGAGCAGTACTTC
d_call: .; v_call: TRBV29-1; clone_size: once; j_call: TRBJ2-5; cdr3_aa: CSVESPIEETQYF; cdr3_nt: TGCAGCGTTGAGTCCCCAATTGAAGAGACCCAGTACTTC
d_call: TRBD2; v_call: TRBV11-2; clone_size: .; j_call: TRBJ2-3; cdr3_aa: CASSSGLAGDTDTQYF; cdr3_nt: TGTGCCAGCAGCTCTGGACTAGCGGGGGACACAGATACGCAGTATTTT
d_call: TRBD1; v_call: TRBV5-4; clone_size: .; j_call: TRBJ1-2; cdr3_aa: CASSTDRYGYTF; cdr3_nt: TGTGCCAGCAGCACGGACAGGTATGGCTACACCTTC
d_call: .; v_call: TRBV29-1; clone_size: .; j_call: TRBJ1-1; cdr3_aa: CSANQGRNGEAFF; cdr3_nt: TGCAGCGCCAACCAAGGGCGGAACGGTGAAGCTTTCTTT
d_call: .; v_call: TRBV5-4; clone_size: few; j_call: TRBJ1-1; cdr3_aa: CASSPKGKGNTEAFF; cdr3_nt: TGTGCCAGCAGCCCTAAAGGGAAGGGGAACACTGAAGCTTTCTTT
d_call: .; v_call: TRBV10-1; clone_size: once; j_call: TRBJ2-1; cdr3_aa: CASSDGTVSYNEQFF; cdr3_nt: TGCGCCAGCAGTGATGGGACTGTCTCCTACAATGAGCAGTTCTTC
d_call: .; v_call: TRBV15; clone_size: .; j_call: TRBJ1-2; cdr3_aa: CATSIQSTNYGYTF; cdr3_nt: TGTGCCACCAGCATACAGAGCACTAACTATGGCTACACCTTC
d_call: .; v_call: TRBV2; clone_size: .; j_call: TRBJ2-5; cdr3_aa: CASSSRGETQYF; cdr3_nt: TGTGCCAGCAGTTCCCGGGGAGAGACCCAGTACTTC
d_call: TRBD1; v_call: TRBV5-1; clone_size: .; j_call: TRBJ1-1; cdr3_aa: CASSSTRQGGWNTEAFF; cdr3_nt: TGCGCCAGCAGCTCGACTAGACAGGGGGGTTGGAACACTGAAGCTTTCTTT
d_call: .; v_call: TRBV6-5; clone_size: .; j_call: TRBJ2-7; cdr3_aa: CASSYSSGIPHEQYF; cdr3_nt: TGTGCCAGCAGTTACTCATCGGGAATTCCCCACGAGCAGTACTTC
d_call: .; v_call: TRBV2; clone_size: .; j_call: TRBJ2-7; cdr3_aa: CASKGGSVYEQYF; cdr3_nt: TGTGCCAGCAAGGGGGGCAGCGTCTACGAGCAGTACTTC
d_call: .; v_call: TRBV10-3; clone_size: .; j_call: TRBJ2-7; cdr3_aa: CAISDHGVPAYEQYF; cdr3_nt: TGTGCCATCAGTGATCACGGGGTTCCCGCCTACGAGCAGTACTTC
d_call: .; v_call: TRBV6-5; clone_size: .; j_call: TRBJ1-1; cdr3_aa: CASREDYLNTEAFF; cdr3_nt: TGTGCCAGCAGAGAGGACTATTTAAACACTGAAGCTTTCTTT
d_call: .; v_call: TRBV13; clone_size: few; j_call: TRBJ1-2; cdr3_aa: CASSPRVVGPDGYTF; cdr3_nt: TGTGCCAGCAGCCCCCGTGTGGTAGGGCCGGATGGCTACACCTTC
d_call: TRBD1; v_call: TRBV10-1; clone_size: many; j_call: TRBJ2-3; cdr3_aa: CASSDRASDTQYF; cdr3_nt: TGCGCCAGCAGCGACAGGGCTTCAGATACGCAGTATTTT
d_call: .; v_call: TRBV2; clone_size: .; j_call: TRBJ1-2; cdr3_aa: CASSGTEEKSYTF; cdr3_nt: TGTGCCAGCAGTGGGACAGAGGAGAAAAGCTACACCTTC
d_call: .; v_call: TRBV20-1; clone_size: .; j_call: TRBJ2-3; cdr3_aa: CSANQLESQYF; cdr3_nt: TGCAGTGCTAACCAACTAGAATCGCAGTATTTT
d_call: .; v_call: TRBV4-1; clone_size: many; j_call: TRBJ1-1; cdr3_aa: CASSHRGDTEAFF; cdr3_nt: TGCGCCAGCAGCCATCGGGGGGACACTGAAGCTTTCTTT
d_call: TRBD2; v_call: TRBV5-4; clone_size: .; j_call: TRBJ2-1; cdr3_aa: CASSFGRGGYNEQFF; cdr3_nt: TGTGCCAGCAGCTTCGGCCGCGGGGGGTACAATGAGCAGTTCTTC
d_call: .; v_call: TRBV4-1; clone_size: few; j_call: TRBJ2-1; cdr3_aa: CASSQTGNEQFF; cdr3_nt: TGCGCCAGCAGCCAAACTGGGAATGAGCAGTTCTTC
d_call: .; v_call: TRBV25-1; clone_size: .; j_call: TRBJ1-2; cdr3_aa: CASTTAQIVHYGYTF; cdr3_nt: TGTGCCAGCACAACGGCCCAGATAGTACACTATGGCTACACCTTC
d_call: TRBD2; v_call: TRBV19; clone_size: once; j_call: TRBJ2-2; cdr3_aa: CASSRTSGNTGELFF; cdr3_nt: TGTGCCAGTAGTAGGACTAGCGGGAACACCGGGGAGCTGTTTTTT
d_call: TRBD1; v_call: TRBV5-5; clone_size: .; j_call: TRBJ1-5; cdr3_aa: CASSWGQGGRQPQHF; cdr3_nt: TGTGCCAGCAGCTGGGGACAGGGCGGCCGGCAGCCCCAGCATTTT
d_call: TRBD1; v_call: TRBV5-1; clone_size: .; j_call: TRBJ1-2; cdr3_aa: CASSSGQGTSYGYTF; cdr3_nt: TGCGCCAGCAGCTCTGGACAGGGGACTAGCTATGGCTACACCTTC
d_call: .; v_call: TRBV5-1; clone_size: .; j_call: TRBJ2-7; cdr3_aa: CASTPGNVYEQYF; cdr3_nt: TGCGCCAGCACCCCAGGGAATGTCTACGAGCAGTACTTC
d_call: .; v_call: TRBV19; clone_size: .; j_call: TRBJ1-2; cdr3_aa: CASSGPGPSSGYTF; cdr3_nt: TGTGCCAGTAGTGGACCGGGACCGAGCTCTGGCTACACCTTC
d_call: TRBD1; v_call: TRBV7-6; clone_size: .; j_call: TRBJ2-7; cdr3_aa: CASSLDRGPYEQYF; cdr3_nt: TGTGCCAGCAGCTTAGACAGGGGGCCCTACGAGCAGTACTTC
d_call: .; v_call: TRBV5-5; clone_size: .; j_call: TRBJ1-4; cdr3_aa: CASSLQATNEKLFF; cdr3_nt: TGTGCCAGCAGCCTCCAGGCAACTAATGAAAAACTGTTTTTT
d_call: .; v_call: TRBV10-1; clone_size: .; j_call: TRBJ2-2; cdr3_aa: CASSESIGTNTGELFF; cdr3_nt: TGCGCCAGCAGTGAGTCGATCGGGACGAACACCGGGGAGCTGTTTTTT
d_call: .; v_call: TRBV19; clone_size: few; j_call: TRBJ1-1; cdr3_aa: CASTDRMNTEAFF; cdr3_nt: TGTGCCAGTACCGACAGGATGAACACTGAAGCTTTCTTT
d_call: .; v_call: TRBV10-3; clone_size: .; j_call: TRBJ2-3; cdr3_aa: CAIRKDFADTQYF; cdr3_nt: TGTGCCATCAGAAAAGATTTCGCAGATACGCAGTATTTT
d_call: .; v_call: TRBV29-1; clone_size: .; j_call: TRBJ1-2; cdr3_aa: CSVEEGSKGYTF; cdr3_nt: TGCAGCGTTGAAGAGGGGTCGAAGGGCTACACCTTC
d_call: TRBD1; v_call: TRBV5-1; clone_size: .; j_call: TRBJ1-1; cdr3_aa: CASSHSSRTGNTEAFF; cdr3_nt: TGCGCCAGCAGTCACAGTTCCCGGACAGGGAACACTGAAGCTTTCTTT
d_call: TRBD1; v_call: TRBV2; clone_size: .; j_call: TRBJ2-6; cdr3_aa: CASSLDRGPSGANVLTF; cdr3_nt: TGTGCCAGCAGCCTGGACAGGGGCCCCTCTGGGGCCAACGTCCTGACTTTC
d_call: .; v_call: TRBV13; clone_size: .; j_call: TRBJ1-1; cdr3_aa: CASSWTGDTEAFF; cdr3_nt: TGTGCCAGCAGCTGGACGGGAGACACTGAAGCTTTCTTT
d_call: TRBD1; v_call: TRBV6-5; clone_size: .; j_call: TRBJ1-2; cdr3_aa: CASGGQAGPSF; cdr3_nt: TGTGCCAGCGGGGGACAGGCTGGTCCTTCCTTC
d_call: .; v_call: TRBV6-1; clone_size: .; j_call: TRBJ2-5; cdr3_aa: CASSEAWETQYF; cdr3_nt: TGTGCCAGCAGTGAAGCATGGGAGACCCAGTACTTC
d_call: .; v_call: TRBV6-1; clone_size: .; j_call: TRBJ2-7; cdr3_aa: CASSGRDTYEQYF; cdr3_nt: TGTGCCAGCAGTGGCCGGGACACCTACGAGCAGTACTTC
d_call: .; v_call: TRBV11-2; clone_size: .; j_call: TRBJ1-1; cdr3_aa: CASSLVGAMNTEAFF; cdr3_nt: TGTGCCAGCAGCTTAGTGGGAGCCATGAACACTGAAGCTTTCTTT
d_call: .; v_call: TRBV2; clone_size: .; j_call: TRBJ1-6; cdr3_aa: CASREGGARSPLHF; cdr3_nt: TGTGCCAGCAGAGAGGGGGGGGCTCGGTCACCCCTCCACTTT
d_call: .; v_call: TRBV27; clone_size: few; j_call: TRBJ2-7; cdr3_aa: CASRPPGSLYEQYF; cdr3_nt: TGTGCCAGCAGACCCCCGGGATCCCTTTACGAGCAGTACTTC
d_call: .; v_call: TRBV7-8; clone_size: once; j_call: TRBJ2-5; cdr3_aa: CASSLVAETQYF; cdr3_nt: TGTGCCAGCAGCTTAGTGGCAGAGACCCAGTACTTC
d_call: TRBD2; v_call: TRBV6-5; clone_size: medium-sized; j_call: TRBJ2-7; cdr3_aa: CASSYSTRAGEYEQYF; cdr3_nt: TGTGCCAGCAGTTACTCGACGCGGGCGGGGGAATACGAGCAGTACTTC
d_call: .; v_call: TRBV5-4; clone_size: .; j_call: TRBJ1-2; cdr3_aa: CASSSPQAGNYGYTF; cdr3_nt: TGTGCCAGCAGCTCCCCACAGGCGGGGAATTATGGCTACACCTTC
d_call: .; v_call: TRBV27; clone_size: .; j_call: TRBJ2-7; cdr3_aa: CASSLKGLGTYEQYF; cdr3_nt: TGTGCCAGCAGTTTGAAGGGGTTGGGCACCTACGAGCAGTACTTC
d_call: .; v_call: TRBV9; clone_size: .; j_call: TRBJ2-2; cdr3_aa: CASSALGGTHTGELFF; cdr3_nt: TGTGCCAGCAGCGCCCTGGGCGGCACACACACCGGGGAGCTGTTTTTT